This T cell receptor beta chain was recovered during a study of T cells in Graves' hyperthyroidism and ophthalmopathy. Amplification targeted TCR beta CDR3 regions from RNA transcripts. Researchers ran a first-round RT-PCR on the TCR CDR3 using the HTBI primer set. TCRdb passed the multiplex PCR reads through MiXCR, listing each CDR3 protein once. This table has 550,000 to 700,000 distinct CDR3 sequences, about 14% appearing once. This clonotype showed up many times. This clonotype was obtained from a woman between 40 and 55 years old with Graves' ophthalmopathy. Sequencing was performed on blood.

The CDR3 loop reads CASSRGPPYQETQYF. In DNA, the CDR3 is TGTGCCAGCAGTCGGGGACCTCCGTACCAAGAGACCCAGTACTTC. The J gene is TRBJ2-5, the V gene TRBV27; D is tentatively TRBD1 or TRBD2 (5 bases each). This CDR3 is 15 amino acids long. Germline V gene lookup returns CDR1 MNHEY and CDR2 SMNVEV (reference sequence). V shed 5 bases and J shed 0 bases, with 13 bases lying between them.